The T cell receptor beta chain described here comes from a study of blood T cell repertoires in COVID-19. Across the whole study: The United States, Italy and Spain supplied acute and convalescent COVID-19 samples.

The length of the CDR3 is 15 residues. The junction had 7 bases not matched to a gene; V was cut back by 5 bases and J by 1 base. Germline CDR1 and CDR2: SGHDN and FVKESK. The table came from immunoSEQ multiplex PCR; TCRdb's copy has only in-frame clones and leaves some out. This table has fewer than 200,000 clones, roughly four fifths appearing once. While infection was still active, Seattle patients were enrolled and then followed longitudinally. The sample taken for sequencing was peripheral blood. The TCR comes from a woman in her 70s with COVID-19, enrolled during active disease. The rearrangement links TRBV14 to TRBJ1-1; 7 bases align to TRBD1. CDR3 sequence reads: CASSERGRGNTEAFF. CDR3 sequence (DNA): TGTGCCAGCAGCGAAAGGGGGCGCGGGAACACTGAAGCTTTCTTT.